The present TCR beta chain was sequenced within a study of blood T cell repertoires in COVID-19. Per the study methods: Estimated nucleated cell counts came from reference gene primer amplification. Assay: immunoSEQ multiplex PCR; the TCRdb copy retains only in-frame clones and omits some. V and J calls and clone size come straight from that table; D and trimming were deduced from the DNA. This table holds hundreds of thousands of clones, about 87% found once. The CDR3 runs 15 residues. Per germline, CDR1 SGHTA and CDR2 FQGNSA. V was cut by 0 bases and J by 2 bases, with 11 bases left in between. Seattle participants joined during active infection and were tracked over time.

The sequence was collected from a woman younger than 45 with COVID-19, enrolled during active disease. The sample comprised peripheral blood. The rearrangement uses TRBV7-2 and TRBJ2-7; D unclear. CDR3 sequence (DNA): TGTGCCAGCAGCTTAGCACCGCTCCCAGCCTACGAGCAGTACTTC. Translating gives CASSLAPLPAYEQYF.